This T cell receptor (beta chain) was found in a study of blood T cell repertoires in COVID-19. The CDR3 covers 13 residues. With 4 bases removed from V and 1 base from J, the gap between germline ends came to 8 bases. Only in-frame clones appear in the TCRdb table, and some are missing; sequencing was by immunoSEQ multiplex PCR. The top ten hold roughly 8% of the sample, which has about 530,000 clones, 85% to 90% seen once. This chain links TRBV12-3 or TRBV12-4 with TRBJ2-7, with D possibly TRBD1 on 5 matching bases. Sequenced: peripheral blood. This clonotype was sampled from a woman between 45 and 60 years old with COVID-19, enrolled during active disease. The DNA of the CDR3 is TGTGCCAGCAGTTGGGCAGGGTCCTACGAGCAGTACTTC. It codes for CASSWAGSYEQYF.